This TCR beta chain was observed in a study of identical twins. The CDR3 has 16 residues. Trimming cost V 2 bases and J 3 bases; bases outside gene matches: 9. Germline assignment: CDR1 SGHVS and CDR2 FNYEAQ. TCRdb re-called the 5' RACE reads through MiXCR, storing one row per CDR3 protein. The sample holds about 480,000 distinct CDR3 sequences; approximately 15% are singletons and the top ten take around 0.52%. These data were also filed under a second study, of yellow fever vaccine responses in identical twins. That source notes: Twins reportedly appeared to share part of their vaccine T cell response while keeping part individual.

The chain uses TRBV7-6 and TRBJ2-5; 7 nucleotides align to TRBD1. The receptor's source is a woman under 30 in good health. The sequenced material came from CD4+ T cells sorted from blood. CDR3 in DNA: TGTGCCAGCAGCTTACCCTACGGGACAGCTAAAGAGACCCAGTACTTC. Residues: CASSLPYGTAKETQYF.